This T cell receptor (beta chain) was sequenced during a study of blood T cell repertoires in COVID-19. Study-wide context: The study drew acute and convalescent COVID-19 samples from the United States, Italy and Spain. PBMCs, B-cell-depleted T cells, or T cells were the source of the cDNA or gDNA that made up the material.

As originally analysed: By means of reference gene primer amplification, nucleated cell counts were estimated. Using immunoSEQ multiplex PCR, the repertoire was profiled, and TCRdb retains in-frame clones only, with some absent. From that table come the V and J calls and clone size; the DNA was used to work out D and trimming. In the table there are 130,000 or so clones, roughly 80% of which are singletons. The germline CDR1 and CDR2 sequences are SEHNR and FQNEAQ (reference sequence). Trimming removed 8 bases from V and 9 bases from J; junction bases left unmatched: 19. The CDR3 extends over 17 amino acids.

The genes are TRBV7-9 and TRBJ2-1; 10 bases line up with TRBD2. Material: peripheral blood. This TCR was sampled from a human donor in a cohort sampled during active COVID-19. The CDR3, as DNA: TGTGCCAGCTCCTCCCCCCTTAGCGGGGGGCCAGTAGGTGAGCAGTTCTTC. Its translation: CASSSPLSGGPVGEQFF. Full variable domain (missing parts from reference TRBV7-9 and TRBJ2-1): DTGVSQNPRHKITKRGQNVTFRCDPISEHNRLYWYRQTLGQGPEFLTYFQNEAQLEKSRLLSDRFSAERPKGSFSTLEIQRTEQGDSAMYLCASSSPLSGGPVGEQFFGPGTRLTVL.